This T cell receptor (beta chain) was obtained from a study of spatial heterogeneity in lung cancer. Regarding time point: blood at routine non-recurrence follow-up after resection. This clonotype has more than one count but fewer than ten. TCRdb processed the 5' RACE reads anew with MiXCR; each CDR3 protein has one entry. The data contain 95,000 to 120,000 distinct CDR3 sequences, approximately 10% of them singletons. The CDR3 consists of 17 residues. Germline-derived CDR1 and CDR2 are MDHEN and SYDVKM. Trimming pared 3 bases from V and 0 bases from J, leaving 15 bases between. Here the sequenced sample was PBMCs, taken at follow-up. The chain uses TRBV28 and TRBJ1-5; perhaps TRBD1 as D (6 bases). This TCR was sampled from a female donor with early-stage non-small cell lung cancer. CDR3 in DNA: TGTGCCAGCAGTTTCGCAGGGGTGGGTAGTAGCAATCAGCCCCAGCATTTT. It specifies CASSFAGVGSSNQPQHF.